One and the same sample provided the 9 T cell receptor beta chains below, sequenced in a study of OX40 agonist ivuxolimab in advanced cancers. The method was immunoSEQ multiplex PCR; TCRdb's version includes in-frame clones alone and lacks a portion of them. This repertoire shows 70,000 to 90,000 clones, around 84% found once; its top ten account for approximately 7.4%. The sequences come from CD4+ or CD8+ T cells sorted from blood, collected in a trial of the OX40 agonist ivuxolimab. Every receptor here comes from an adult with an advanced solid tumor such as melanoma, head and neck, liver or kidney cancer.

The chain joins TRBV11-3 to TRBJ1-4, with TRBD1 matching over 8 bases. Trimming at V came to 5 bases and at J to 0 bases, leaving 14 bases not matched to a gene. CDR1 and CDR2 from the germline V gene are SGHNT and YENEEA. The CDR3 spans 19 residues. CDR3 bases: TGTGCCAGCAGCCCCAAGATCAGGGGGCGCTTTGCAACTAATGAAAAACTGTTTTTT. Its protein is CASSPKIRGRFATNEKLFF.

This chain uses TRBV18 with TRBJ2-7; D gene ambiguous. V shed 6 bases and J shed 0 bases, with 3 bases lying between them. Germline V gene data show CDR1 as KGHSH and CDR2 as LQKENI. CDR3 length: 11 amino acids. CDR3 DNA sequence: TGTGCCAGCTCCATCTCCTACGAGCAGTACTTC. It encodes CASSISYEQYF.

This clone was counted only a few times. The gene calls are TRBV30 and TRBJ1-1, with a weak D call TRBD1 (6 bases). This CDR3 is 16 amino acids long. Per germline, CDR1 GTSNPN and CDR2 SVGIG (reference sequence). V was cut by 1 base and J by 2 bases, with 17 bases left in between. The CDR3, as DNA: TGTGCCTGGAGTGGAGGACAGACGGGGGTAAACACTGAAGCTTTCTTT. Its protein is CAWSGGQTGVNTEAFF.

The chain couples TRBV19 to TRBJ2-1, with D unclear. V lost 3 bases to trimming and J lost 5 bases, with 5 bases between them. The CDR3 has 12 residues. Germline lookup yields CDR1 LNHDA and CDR2 SQIVND (reference sequence). DNA for the CDR3: TGTGCCAGTAGTATGGGGAACAATGAGCAGTTCTTC. Its protein product is CASSMGNNEQFF.

The chain combines TRBV18 with TRBJ2-7; TRBD2 matches at 8 bases. Germline CDR1 KGHSH, CDR2 LQKENI. This CDR3 has 15 amino acids. V shed 4 bases and J 2 bases; nucleotides not matched to a gene: 7. CDR3 coding DNA: TGTGCCAGCTCACGCACTAGCGGAATACCCTACGAGCAGTACTTC. Amino acids: CASSRTSGIPYEQYF.

This rearrangement joins TRBV7-9 to TRBJ1-1; tentatively, D is TRBD1 (5 bases). The V end was cut by 2 bases, the J end by 11 bases, with 21 bases between. CDR1 is SEHNR, CDR2 FQNEAQ, per germline (reference sequence). The CDR3 length is 15 residues. The CDR3 loop is CASSLKGSGGPEAFF. CDR3 DNA sequence: TGTGCCAGCAGCTTAAAGGGATCTGGGGGACCGGAGGCTTTCTTT.

The chain couples TRBV7-9 to TRBJ1-6; tentative D call: TRBD1 (6 bases). The CDR3 sequence is 13 residues long. The V and J ends lost 1 base and 13 bases respectively, with 11 bases between them. CDR1 is SEHNR, CDR2 FQNEAQ, per germline (reference sequence). In DNA, the CDR3 is TGTGCCAGCAGCTTAGGGGGGGGGCGGCCCCTCCACTTT. Translated: CASSLGGGRPLHF.

This chain uses TRBV10-3 with TRBJ2-7; no clear D gene. The CDR3 length is 12 residues. Germline V lookup: CDR1 ENHRY, CDR2 SYGVKD. V lost 2 bases and J 0 bases, leaving 2 bases between the germline ends. The CDR3 sequence is CAISESSYEQYF. The CDR3 nucleotides read TGTGCCATCAGTGAGAGCTCCTACGAGCAGTACTTC.

The chain carries TRBV29-1 and TRBJ2-3; 16 bases line up with TRBD2. Germline lookup yields CDR1 SQVTM and CDR2 ANQGSEA. The CDR3 contains 14 residues. V lost 7 bases to trimming and J lost 14 bases; unmatched junction nucleotides: 12. The CDR3 sequence: CSATSGTSGRGRYF. CDR3 nucleotide sequence: TGCAGCGCAACCTCCGGGACTAGCGGGAGGGGTCGGTATTTT.